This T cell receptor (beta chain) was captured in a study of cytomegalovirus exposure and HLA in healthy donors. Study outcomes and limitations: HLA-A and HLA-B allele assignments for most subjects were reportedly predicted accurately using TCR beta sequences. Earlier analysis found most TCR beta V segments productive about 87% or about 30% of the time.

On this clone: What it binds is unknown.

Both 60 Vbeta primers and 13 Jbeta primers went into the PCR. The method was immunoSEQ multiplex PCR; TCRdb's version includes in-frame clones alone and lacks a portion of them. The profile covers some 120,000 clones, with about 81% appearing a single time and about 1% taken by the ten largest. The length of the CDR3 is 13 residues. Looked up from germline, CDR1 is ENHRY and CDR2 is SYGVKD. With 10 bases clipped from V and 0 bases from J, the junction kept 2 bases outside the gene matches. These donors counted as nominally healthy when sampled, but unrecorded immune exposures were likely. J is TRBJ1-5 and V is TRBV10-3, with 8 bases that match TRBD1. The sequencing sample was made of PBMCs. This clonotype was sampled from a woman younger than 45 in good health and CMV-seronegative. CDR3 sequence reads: CATTGDSNQPQHF. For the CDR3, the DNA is TGTGCCACGACAGGGGATAGCAATCAGCCCCAGCATTTT.